A selection of T cell receptor beta chains follows, all from one sample in a study of cytomegalovirus exposure and HLA in healthy donors. Assay used: immunoSEQ multiplex PCR; TCRdb lists only in-frame clones, some missing. The sample totals approximately 120,000 clones. The sequenced sample consisted of PBMCs. Receptor source: a man in his forties in good health and CMV-seronegative. The CDR3 runs from the conserved cysteine through the conserved F or W. D genes are given only for firm matches.

CDR3nt | CDR3aa | d_gene | j_gene | v_gene
TGCGCCAGCAGCTTGGCAGGGGGCCCTTATGGAAACACCATATATTTT | CASSLAGGPYGNTIYF | TRBD1 | TRBJ1-3 | TRBV5-1
TGTGCCAGCAGCCCACTGCCCATTCCTGCCGGGGAGCTGTTTTTT | CASSPLPIPAGELFF | NA | TRBJ2-2 | TRBV7-3
TGTGCCAGCAGCAAAGTTTCCGGGGGACAGGTTAGGCGGGACGGCTATCGGGAGCAGTTCTTC | CASSKVSGGQVRRDGYREQFF | TRBD1 | TRBJ2-1 | TRBV28
TGTGCCAGCAGCGTAGACAGCTCCTACGAGCAGTACTTC | CASSVDSSYEQYF | NA | TRBJ2-7 | TRBV9
TGTGCTAGTGGCACGACTAGAGAGGCGGGAGACGAGCAGTTCTTC | CASGTTREAGDEQFF | TRBD2 | TRBJ2-1 | TRBV12-5
TGTGCCAGCAGTGACGTGGGGACAGGGTCGAGGACCGTTGTCACTGAAGCTTTCTTT | CASSDVGTGSRTVVTEAFF | TRBD1 | TRBJ1-1 | TRBV6-4
TGTGCCAGCAGCCCACCCCTACACGGAGGCTCTGGAAACACCATATATTTT | CASSPPLHGGSGNTIYF | NA | TRBJ1-3 | TRBV7-9
TGTGCCAGCAGCTTGGGGGACAAGTCCTACGAGCAGTACTTC | CASSLGDKSYEQYF | NA | TRBJ2-7 | TRBV11-3
TGTGCCAGCAGCTTGGAATCAGGGCGCCAGCCCCAGCATTTT | CASSLESGRQPQHF | NA | TRBJ1-5 | TRBV5-5
TGTGCCAGCAGCTTACTAGCGCTAGTAACCGGGGAGCTGTTTTTT | CASSLLALVTGELFF | NA | TRBJ2-2 | TRBV11-2
TGTGCCAGCACCCGTGGGGCCGTAGGAGGCACAGATACGCAGTATTTT | CASTRGAVGGTDTQYF | NA | TRBJ2-3 | TRBV7-9
TGCAGCGTCGCTGACACCAGCTCCTACGAGCAGTACTTC | CSVADTSSYEQYF | NA | TRBJ2-7 | TRBV29-1
TGTGCCAGCAGCTTTTACACCGGGACTCAGGGAATGTTTTTT | CASSFYTGTQGMFF | NA | TRBJ1-4 | TRBV5-5
TGTGCCAGCAGCTTAAACCCCCTTTTGGACAGGGGTCATGGCTACACCTTC | CASSLNPLLDRGHGYTF | TRBD1 | TRBJ1-2 | TRBV7-2
TGTGCCAGCAGCCGGGACAGGGGGGCGAAGAAACTGTTTTTT | CASSRDRGAKKLFF | TRBD1 | TRBJ1-4 | TRBV28
TGTGCCAGCAGCCTCCTGAGCGGGAACCGTAATACGCAGTATTTT | CASSLLSGNRNTQYF | TRBD2 | TRBJ2-3 | TRBV14
TGTGCCAGCAGCCAATCAGCGGGATATGGCTACACCTTC | CASSQSAGYGYTF | NA | TRBJ1-2 | TRBV14
TGTGCCAGCAGCTTAAAGGGGCGCTCAGAGACCCAGTACTTC | CASSLKGRSETQYF | NA | TRBJ2-5 | TRBV7-6
TGTGCCAGCAGCTTTCGACAGGAGAATGAAAAACTGTTTTTT | CASSFRQENEKLFF | NA | TRBJ1-4 | TRBV7-9
TGTGCCAGCAGCCTCCGGGACACAGGCTCCTATAATTCACCCCTCCACTTT | CASSLRDTGSYNSPLHF | NA | TRBJ1-6 | TRBV14
TGTGCCAGCAGGAGAGGGCCAGCTAACTATGGCTACACCTTC | CASRRGPANYGYTF | NA | TRBJ1-2 | TRBV6-1
TGTGCCAGCAGCTTAGCAGGGGCAGATACGCAGTATTTT | CASSLAGADTQYF | NA | TRBJ2-3 | TRBV11-3
TGTGCCAGCAGCCTCCCGACAGGGGTCGCGAACACCGGGGAGCTGTTTTTT | CASSLPTGVANTGELFF | TRBD1 | TRBJ2-2 | TRBV5-6
TGTGCCAGCAGCTTAGAGAGGGAATACAATGAGCAGTTCTTC | CASSLEREYNEQFF | NA | TRBJ2-1 | TRBV11-2
TGTGCCAGCAGCCCCCTCACTTCGGCTTTCTTT | CASSPLTSAFF | NA | TRBJ1-1 | TRBV2
TGTGCCAGCAGCTTCGAGGGGGTGCAGTACTTC | CASSFEGVQYF | NA | TRBJ2-7 | TRBV5-4
TGTGCCAGCAGTCCGGGTTGGAACACCGGGGAGCTGTTTTTT | CASSPGWNTGELFF | NA | TRBJ2-2 | TRBV2
TGTGCCACCAGCAGAGATGGGGGGACTGGAAACACCATATATTTT | CATSRDGGTGNTIYF | NA | TRBJ1-3 | TRBV15
TGTGCCATCAGAACAGGGGATGGGTATCAAGAGACCCAGTACTTC | CAIRTGDGYQETQYF | TRBD1 | TRBJ2-5 | TRBV10-3
TGTGCCAGCCGGAAGGGAGGTCAGCCCCAGCATTTT | CASRKGGQPQHF | NA | TRBJ1-5 | TRBV6-5
TGTGCCTGGAGTCCTTGGCAGGGTGATTTTCTCACTAATCAGCCCCAGCATTTT | CAWSPWQGDFLTNQPQHF | NA | TRBJ1-5 | TRBV30
TGCGCCAGCAGCCCATGGGGCGCGAGGGTAGGGACAGTCTATGAGCAGTTCTTC | CASSPWGARVGTVYEQFF | TRBD1 | TRBJ2-1 | TRBV5-1
TGTGCCAGCAGTTTACGGGTAGGCGGCACCTATGGCTACACCTTC | CASSLRVGGTYGYTF | NA | TRBJ1-2 | TRBV27
TGTGCCAGTAGGCGCCGGACTAGCGGGGGCTACAATGAGCAGTTCTTC | CASRRRTSGGYNEQFF | TRBD2 | TRBJ2-1 | TRBV19
TGTGCCAGCAGTTCCTACCGAACAGGGGGGTGGCAGCCCCAGCATTTT | CASSSYRTGGWQPQHF | TRBD1 | TRBJ1-5 | TRBV28
TGTGCCAGCACGACTCCCCTAGCGGGAGGGCCCCGGGAGCAGTACTTC | CASTTPLAGGPREQYF | TRBD2 | TRBJ2-7 | TRBV6-6
TGCGCCAGCAGCACCCCCCTGGGGCGAGATACGCAGTATTTT | CASSTPLGRDTQYF | NA | TRBJ2-3 | TRBV5-1